The entry below gives a single T cell receptor beta chain sequence along with its context. Antigen unknown. These data belong to a study of T cells in localized non-small cell lung cancer. Points from the study as a whole: The highest T cell clonality was in uninvolved adjacent lung, above tumor.

Germline V gene lookup returns CDR1 SGHVS and CDR2 FQNEAQ. V shed 2 bases and J shed 3 bases, with 9 bases lying between them. This CDR3 comprises 14 residues. The repertoire was sequenced with immunoSEQ multiplex PCR; TCRdb's copy has only in-frame clones and lacks some. The sample lists over 25,000 clones, around 90% occurring once. V usage is TRBV7-8 and J usage is TRBJ2-3; D is perhaps TRBD1 (6 bases). The sequencing here drew on peripheral blood, taken before any cancer treatment. The receptor's source is a male donor at least 60 years old with stage I lung adenocarcinoma. DNA for the CDR3: TGTGCCAGCAGCTTACGGGACAAGACAGATACGCAGTATTTT. Protein product: CASSLRDKTDTQYF.